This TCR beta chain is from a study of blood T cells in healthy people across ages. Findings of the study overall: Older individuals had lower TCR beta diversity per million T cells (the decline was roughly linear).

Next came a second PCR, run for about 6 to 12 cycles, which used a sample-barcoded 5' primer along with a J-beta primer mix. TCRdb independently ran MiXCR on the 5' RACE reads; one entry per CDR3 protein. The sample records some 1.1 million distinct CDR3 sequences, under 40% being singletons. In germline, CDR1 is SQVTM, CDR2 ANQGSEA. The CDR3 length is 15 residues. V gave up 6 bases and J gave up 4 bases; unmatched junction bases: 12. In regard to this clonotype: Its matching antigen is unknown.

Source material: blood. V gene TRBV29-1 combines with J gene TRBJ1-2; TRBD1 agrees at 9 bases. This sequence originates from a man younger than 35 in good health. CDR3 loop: CSVPEGQGEVYGYTF. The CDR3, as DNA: TGCAGCGTCCCAGAGGGACAGGGAGAAGTCTATGGCTACACCTTC.